One and the same sample provided the 29 T cell receptor beta chains below, sequenced in a study of long-term antiretroviral therapy in people with HIV. Survey-level resolution applied to immunoSEQ assay v3.0. Produced via immunoSEQ multiplex PCR; TCRdb's table is partial and in-frame only. The sample carries 25,000 to 30,000 clones, roughly 80% recorded once. The sequencing used unsorted PBMCs, collected 0.8 years before starting antiretroviral therapy. The receptors here all came from a man aged 18 to 35 with HIV.

The chain is built from TRBV4-1 and TRBJ1-1, with 7 bases fitting TRBD1. Germline trimming cut 3 bases from V and 4 bases from J; bases unmatched to any gene: 11. CDR1 MGHRA and CDR2 YSYEKL come from the germline V gene. CDR3 length equals 16 residues. In DNA form, the CDR3 reads TGCGCCAGCAGCCAGAAAGGAACAGGGGTCCCCACTGAAGCTTTCTTT. Protein product: CASSQKGTGVPTEAFF.

The rearrangement joins TRBV4-1 to TRBJ2-1, with 9 bases matching TRBD1. The CDR3 loop spans 14 amino acids. Germline V gene lookup returns CDR1 MGHRA and CDR2 YSYEKL. After removal of 4 bases from V and 7 bases from J, the junction contained 5 bases not matched to a gene. This chain's CDR3 is CASSLGTGPNEQFF. The CDR3 DNA sequence: TGCGCCAGCAGCCTAGGGACAGGGCCTAATGAGCAGTTCTTC.

The chain combines TRBV18 with TRBJ2-5; TRBD2 might be the D (5 bases). Trimming left V 0 bases short and J 5 bases short, with 10 bases between. The CDR3 contains 14 residues. Germline-derived CDR1 and CDR2 are KGHSH and LQKENI. The CDR3 region is CASSPPRTGETQYF. CDR3 coding DNA: TGTGCCAGCTCACCACCCCGGACGGGGGAGACCCAGTACTTC.

The chain carries TRBV4-2 and TRBJ2-2, with D possibly being TRBD1 (5 bases). CDR3 size: 16 residues. Germline V gene data show CDR1 as LGHNA and CDR2 as YNFKEQ. V was cut by 1 base and J by 3 bases, with 12 bases left in between. CDR3 residues: CASSQGVGRDTGELFF. The CDR3 DNA reads TGTGCCAGCAGCCAAGGAGTGGGCAGGGACACCGGGGAGCTGTTTTTT.

This rearrangement joins TRBV5-1 to TRBJ2-4; D not resolved. CDR1 and CDR2 from the germline V gene are SGHRS and YFSETQ. V shed 3 bases and J shed 0 bases, with 13 bases lying between them. CDR3 length: 16 residues. CDR3 in DNA: TGCGCCAGCAGCTGGACGACATCCATAGCCAAAAACATTCAGTACTTC. Translating gives CASSWTTSIAKNIQYF.

The CDR3 loop reads CASRRTRGQPQHF. As DNA, the CDR3 is TGTGCCAGCAGAAGGACTAGGGGTCAGCCCCAGCATTTT. V is TRBV6-6 and J is TRBJ1-5; weak D call: TRBD1 (5 bases). The length of the CDR3 is 13 residues. V lost 6 bases and J 6 bases, leaving 12 bases between the germline ends. Germline lookup yields CDR1 MNHNY and CDR2 SVGAGI (reference sequence).

The chain couples TRBV6-1 to TRBJ1-4, with D unclear. Germline V CDR1 and CDR2: MNHNS, SASEGT. The CDR3 length is 12 residues. Trimming pared 7 bases from V and 8 bases from J, leaving 11 bases between. CDR3 sequence: CASNPGSEKLFF. The CDR3 region has the DNA TGTGCCAGCAATCCAGGTTCAGAAAAACTGTTTTTT.

This chain links TRBV4-3 with TRBJ2-1; 7 bases are shared with TRBD2. Germline values: CDR1 LGHNA, CDR2 YSLEER. This CDR3 spans 15 amino acids. V was clipped by 1 base and J by 4 bases; unmatched bases: 4. The CDR3 here is CASSQGGGDYNEQFF. DNA for the CDR3: TGCGCCAGCAGCCAAGGGGGGGGAGATTACAATGAGCAGTTCTTC.

The chain carries TRBV28 and TRBJ2-6, with TRBD1 matching 7 bases. J was trimmed by 4 bases and V by 6 bases; bases with no gene match: 3. Germline CDR1 MDHEN, CDR2 SYDVKM. This CDR3 spans 14 amino acids. For the CDR3, the DNA is TGTGCCAGCAGCAGGGGGTCCGGGGCCAACGTCCTGACTTTC. Protein product: CASSRGSGANVLTF.

This sequence joins TRBV7-8 and TRBJ2-7; no definite D call. V was trimmed by 0 bases and J by 7 bases, leaving 7 bases between them. The CDR3 runs 12 residues. Per germline, CDR1 SGHVS and CDR2 FQNEAQ. Written as DNA, the CDR3 is TGTGCCAGCAGCTTAGCGCACGGGGAGCAGTACTTC. Translated, it gives CASSLAHGEQYF.

This clone has just one count. Here the CDR3 reads CASSSDRELPSYEQYF. The CDR3 coding sequence is TGTGCCAGCAGTTCCGACAGGGAGTTACCCTCCTACGAGCAGTACTTC. This chain joins TRBV6-6 and TRBJ2-7; 7 bases map to TRBD1. The germline gives CDR1 MNHNY, CDR2 SVGAGI (reference sequence). This CDR3 contains 16 residues. The V gene end was trimmed by 4 bases and the J gene end by 0 bases; junction bases not matched to a gene: 9.

In its sample, this clone was seen once. The CDR3 reads CASSLRTGQDTEAFF. DNA of the CDR3: TGTGCCAGCAGCCTGCGGACAGGCCAGGACACTGAAGCTTTCTTT. The V gene is TRBV9, the J gene TRBJ1-1, with 7 bases that match TRBD1. CDR3 length: 15 amino acids. J lost 3 bases, V lost 4 bases, and 9 bases had no gene match. Germline CDR1 SGDLS, CDR2 YYNGEE.

This chain connects TRBV7-3 to TRBJ2-5; D possibly corresponds to TRBD1 (6 bases). With 1 base removed from V and 5 bases from J, the gap between germline ends came to 8 bases. This CDR3 spans 13 amino acids. Germline V gives CDR1 SGHTA, CDR2 FQGTGA. This CDR3 reads CASSLRGGETQYF. The CDR3 bases are TGTGCCAGCAGCTTAAGAGGGGGTGAGACCCAGTACTTC.

The chain couples TRBV29-1 to TRBJ2-2; tentatively, D is TRBD1 or TRBD2 (6 bases each). The CDR3 is 15 amino acids. Germline-derived CDR1 and CDR2 are SQVTM and ANQGSEA. The V end lost 5 bases, the J end lost 5 bases, and 18 bases lay between the germline ends. The CDR3 spells CSVRGGRGDTGELFF. The CDR3 bases are TGCAGCGTTCGAGGGGGAAGGGGGGATACCGGGGAGCTGTTTTTT.

V is TRBV19 and J is TRBJ1-2; D remains ambiguous. In germline, CDR1 is LNHDA, CDR2 SQIVND (reference sequence). Trimming took 5 bases from V and 6 from J, leaving 10 bases between them. The CDR3 runs 12 residues. The DNA for the CDR3 is TGTGCCAGTAGTGGCCCCGGGGATGGCTACACCTTC. It codes for CASSGPGDGYTF.

J is TRBJ1-1 and V is TRBV2, with a weak D call TRBD1 (5 bases). Germline-derived CDR1 and CDR2 are SNHLY and FYNNEI. The CDR3 has 14 amino acids. Trimming shortened V by 4 bases and J by 2 bases, and 11 bases separated the two germline ends. The CDR3 here is CASSVRTSNTEAFF. CDR3 nucleotides: TGTGCCAGCAGTGTTAGGACAAGTAACACTGAAGCTTTCTTT.

The rearrangement joins TRBV10-3 to TRBJ1-3, with D perhaps TRBD1 (6 bases). There are 17 residues in the CDR3. Trimming cost V 1 base and J 4 bases, with 17 bases left between them. Germline loops: CDR1 ENHRY, CDR2 SYGVKD. CDR3 residues: CAISELRRSGAGNTIYF. The DNA of the CDR3 is TGTGCCATCAGTGAGTTGCGACGTTCAGGGGCCGGAAACACCATATATTTT.

This clone has a handful of counts. The CDR3 loop is CASSQISGGQFYNEQFF. The CDR3 DNA reads as TGCGCCAGCAGCCAGATTAGCGGGGGGCAATTCTACAATGAGCAGTTCTTC. V is TRBV4-1 and J is TRBJ2-1, with TRBD2 matching 10 bases. The CDR3 is made up of 17 amino acids. Unmatched junction bases numbered 8, after V lost 3 bases and J lost 3 bases. Per germline, CDR1 MGHRA and CDR2 YSYEKL.

The chain employs TRBV5-1 and TRBJ1-1; 10 bases are shared with TRBD1. CDR1 SGHRS and CDR2 YFSETQ come from the germline V gene. The V gene end was trimmed by 3 bases and the J gene end by 5 bases; junction bases not matched to a gene: 4. The CDR3 is 14 residues long. The CDR3 region is CASSSGQGGTEAFF. CDR3 nucleotides: TGCGCCAGCAGCTCAGGACAGGGGGGGACTGAAGCTTTCTTT.

The chain has TRBV14 and TRBJ2-7; D ambiguous. The germline gives CDR1 SGHDN, CDR2 FVKESK. V was trimmed by 0 bases and J by 6 bases, leaving 9 bases between them. The CDR3 is made up of 13 amino acids. CDR3 loop: CASSQDLISEQYF. The CDR3 nucleotides read TGTGCCAGCAGCCAAGATCTTATCTCCGAGCAGTACTTC.

This chain uses TRBV28 with TRBJ1-3; D remains unclear. There are 13 residues in the CDR3. The V gene lost 5 bases and the J gene lost 0 bases, with 5 bases spanning the gap. Germline assignment: CDR1 MDHEN and CDR2 SYDVKM. The CDR3 loop is CASSRFSGNTIYF. Here the CDR3 DNA reads TGTGCCAGCAGTCGCTTCTCTGGAAACACCATATATTTT. The full variable domain, with the rest looked up from reference TRBV28 and TRBJ1-3, is DVKVTQSSRYLVKRTGEKVFLECVQDMDHENMFWYRQDPGLGLRLIYFSYDVKMKEKGDIPEGYSVSREKKERFSLILESASTNQTSMYLCASSRFSGNTIYFGEGSWLTVV.

The rearrangement joins TRBV9 to TRBJ1-3; D ambiguous. This CDR3 is 14 amino acids long. Germline V CDR1 and CDR2: SGDLS, YYNGEE. The V end lost 4 bases, the J end lost 4 bases, and 12 bases lay between the germline ends. CDR3 residues: CASSSGSDGNTIYF. The CDR3 nucleotides are TGTGCCAGCAGCTCGGGATCGGACGGAAACACCATATATTTT.

This sequence joins TRBV10-3 and TRBJ1-4, with TRBD1 identical over 7 bases. Germline V CDR1 and CDR2: ENHRY, SYGVKD. CDR3 length equals 16 residues. Trimming removed 0 bases from V and 6 bases from J; junction bases left unmatched: 7. In DNA, the CDR3 is TGTGCCATCAGTGAGTCGAGAAGGCAGGGGGATGAAAAACTGTTTTTT. As protein: CAISESRRQGDEKLFF.

V and J are TRBV9 and TRBJ1-2, with TRBD1 matching 7 bases. J was trimmed by 8 bases and V by 0 bases; bases with no gene match: 4. Germline loops: CDR1 SGDLS, CDR2 YYNGEE. The CDR3 consists of 13 residues. CDR3 region: CASSVVRGPGYTF. CDR3 in DNA: TGTGCCAGCAGCGTAGTAAGGGGGCCGGGCTACACCTTC.

The chain joins TRBV2 to TRBJ2-7, with D perhaps TRBD2 (7 bases). V lost 11 bases, J lost 1 base, and 15 bases lay in between. Germline V gene data show CDR1 as SNHLY and CDR2 as FYNNEI. The CDR3 extends over 13 amino acids. For the CDR3, the DNA is TGTGCCGTTACCGGGGGGCGATCCTACGAGCAGTACTTC. Translated, it gives CAVTGGRSYEQYF.

J is TRBJ2-3 and V is TRBV6-6; D is unresolved. From germline, CDR1 is MNHNY and CDR2 SVGAGI (reference sequence). This CDR3 has 14 residues. V was clipped by 2 bases and J by 0 bases, with 6 bases between them. The CDR3 sequence is CASSYLDSTDTQYF. The CDR3 bases are TGTGCCAGCAGTTACCTGGACAGCACAGATACGCAGTATTTT.

This rearrangement joins TRBV5-1 to TRBJ2-7, with D possibly being TRBD1 (5 bases). V was clipped by 0 bases and J by 0 bases, with 10 bases between them. Germline-derived CDR1 and CDR2 are SGHRS and YFSETQ. CDR3 length: 15 amino acids. The CDR3 region has the DNA TGCGCCAGCAGCTTGGGGGGCACAAACTCCTACGAGCAGTACTTC. Translating gives CASSLGGTNSYEQYF.

V usage is TRBV7-9 and J usage is TRBJ2-7, with D tentatively TRBD1 (6 bases). The CDR3 has 16 amino acids. CDR1 and CDR2 (germline): SEHNR, FQNEAQ (reference sequence). Trimming removed 5 bases at V and 2 bases at J, with 19 bases between. The CDR3 bases are TGTGCCAGCAGCACCCCGACAGGATCAATAACCTACGAGCAGTACTTC. It translates to CASSTPTGSITYEQYF.

This chain connects TRBV11-2 to TRBJ2-4; TRBD2 agrees at 8 bases. J was trimmed by 3 bases and V by 5 bases; bases with no gene match: 9. Germline CDR1 SGHAT, CDR2 FQNNGV. The CDR3 covers 16 residues. CDR3 protein: CASSRLPLADKNIQYF. CDR3 DNA sequence: TGTGCCAGCAGCCGGCTCCCACTAGCGGACAAAAACATTCAGTACTTC.